This entry lists 16 T cell receptor beta chains sequenced from one sample in a study of T-cell memory formation after mild COVID-19 (dated by TCRdb to the early 2020s). Libraries came from 5' RACE. Data came from an Illumina NovaSeq 6000. TCRdb's own reprocessing of the public reads used fastp at Q25 and MiXCR and kept productive beta chains. Every distinct CDR3 protein forms one entry, paired with its most common genes and DNA. The sample table lists roughly 380,000 distinct CDR3 sequences, under 30% of them with a count of one. The top ten hold about 14% of the sample. The material sequenced was PBMCs or a T cell subset sorted from them (not recorded which). The receptors come from an adult woman who had mild COVID-19 (a few samples of this study predate the infection). The sample titles of this study are shuffled in the database, so cell type and time point are left out; the donor was told from shared clones.

The rearrangement links TRBV29-1 to TRBJ1-1, with no clear D. This CDR3 comprises 12 residues. Germline assignment: CDR1 SQVTM and CDR2 ANQGSEA. V was cut by 1 base and J by 5 bases, with 8 bases left in between. CDR3 nucleotide sequence: TGCAGCGTTGAAGGGGGAGAAACTGAAGCTTTCTTT. Protein: CSVEGGETEAFF.

At least ten counts were recorded for this clonotype. J is TRBJ2-1 and V is TRBV7-6, with a tentative D call TRBD2 (5 bases). Germline CDR1 is SGHVS and CDR2 is FNYEAQ. With 4 bases removed from V and 0 bases from J, the gap between germline ends came to 10 bases. This CDR3 contains 15 residues. In DNA form, the CDR3 reads TGTGCCAGCAGCTCTAGCACTAGCTCCTACAATGAGCAGTTCTTC. Translating gives CASSSSTSSYNEQFF.

The chain has TRBV20-1 and TRBJ1-5; D is unresolved. Germline V gene lookup returns CDR1 DFQATT and CDR2 SNEGSKA (reference sequence). V was pared by 3 bases and J by 0 bases, with 9 bases between. The CDR3 sequence is 14 residues long. The CDR3 DNA sequence: TGCAGTGCTAGCCCAGCTAATAGCAATCAGCCCCAGCATTTT. It encodes CSASPANSNQPQHF.

The DNA of the CDR3 is TGTGCCACCAGCGAGGACAGTAGCGGGAGTGGGTATACGCAGTATTTT. The encoded protein is CATSEDSSGSGYTQYF. This sequence joins TRBV15 and TRBJ2-3; 9 nucleotides align to TRBD2. CDR1 is LNHNV and CDR2 is YYDKDF in the germline V gene (reference sequence). This CDR3 is 16 amino acids long. Germline trimming cut 5 bases from V and 7 bases from J; bases unmatched to any gene: 13.

There are a few counts of this clonotype. This chain uses TRBV20-1 with TRBJ1-5, with D perhaps TRBD1 (6 bases). V dropped 4 bases and J dropped 7 bases, with 20 bases sitting between them. This CDR3 has 15 amino acids. CDR1 is DFQATT and CDR2 is SNEGSKA in the germline V gene (reference sequence). CDR3 sequence: CSAIWDEAGDQPQHF. For the CDR3, the DNA is TGCAGTGCTATCTGGGACGAAGCAGGGGACCAGCCCCAGCATTTT.

The chain recombines TRBV7-2 with TRBJ2-2; unclear D gene. CDR3 length: 13 residues. Trimming left V 0 bases short and J 6 bases short, with 5 bases between. Germline V gives CDR1 SGHTA, CDR2 FQGNSA. Here the CDR3 DNA reads TGTGCCAGCAGCTTAGCGTCCGCCGGGGAGCTGTTTTTT. Translating it yields CASSLASAGELFF.

This clonotype was counted a few times. The chain recombines TRBV4-2 with TRBJ2-2; no firm D call. Between the trimmed V and J ends, which lost 2 bases and 3 bases, there was a span of 7 bases. Germline CDR1 is LGHNA and CDR2 is YNFKEQ. The CDR3 sequence is 14 residues long. The CDR3 sequence is CASSQRLYTGELFF. In nucleotides, the CDR3 is TGTGCCAGCAGCCAACGCTTATACACCGGGGAGCTGTTTTTT.

In the case of this clonotype: The junction does not match germline at one end; this may be a read error. The rearrangement links TRBV6-6 to TRBJ2-2; D remains unclear. Germline V gene lookup returns CDR1 MNHNY and CDR2 SVGAGI (reference sequence). The length of the CDR3 is 13 residues. CDR3 sequence: CVSRRPNTGELFF. The CDR3 DNA sequence: TGTGTCAGCCGGCGTCCGAACACCGGGGAGCTGTTTTTT.

The chain is built from TRBV14 and TRBJ2-6, with 7 positions matching TRBD1. There are 15 residues in the CDR3. The V gene's germline CDR1 is SGHDN and CDR2 FVKESK. Trimming at V came to 5 bases and at J to 1 base, leaving 2 bases not matched to a gene. The chain's CDR3 is CASSVQGSGANVLTF. The DNA for the CDR3 is TGTGCCAGCAGCGTACAGGGGTCTGGGGCCAACGTCCTGACTTTC.

Only a few counts were recorded for this clonotype. V and J are TRBV5-5 and TRBJ2-3, with 10 bases lining up with TRBD1. Germline V gene sequence: CDR1 SGHKS, CDR2 YYEKEE (reference sequence). The CDR3 has 16 residues. The V and J ends lost 2 bases and 1 base, in that order; junction bases with no gene match: 4. The CDR3 loop reads CASSLPGTGGTDTQYF. DNA of the CDR3: TGTGCCAGCAGCTTACCCGGGACAGGGGGCACAGATACGCAGTATTTT. Full variable domain (remainder filled in from reference TRBV5-5 and TRBJ2-3): DAGVTQSPTHLIKTRGQQVTLRCSPISGHKSVSWYQQVLGQGPQFIFQYYEKEERGRGNFPDRFSARQFPNYSSELNVNALLLGDSALYLCASSLPGTGGTDTQYFGPGTRLTVL.

The chain couples TRBV7-6 to TRBJ2-5; tentative D call: TRBD1 (5 bases). This CDR3 is 14 amino acids long. Trimming left V 8 bases short and J 4 bases short, with 17 bases between. The germline gives CDR1 SGHVS, CDR2 FNYEAQ. Written as DNA, the CDR3 is TGTGCCAGCGTCCTTTACCCAGGGCCAGAGACCCAGTACTTC. Protein product: CASVLYPGPETQYF.

This clonotype showed up just a few times. The chain recombines TRBV4-2 with TRBJ2-5; TRBD2 aligns across 13 bases. With 1 base clipped from V and 5 bases from J, the junction kept 7 bases outside the gene matches. Germline CDR1 reads LGHNA; CDR2 reads YNFKEQ. The length of the CDR3 is 17 residues. CDR3 residues: CASSQGGILAGGETQYF. In DNA, the CDR3 is TGTGCCAGCAGCCAAGGCGGGATACTAGCGGGGGGGGAGACCCAGTACTTC.

This rearrangement joins TRBV12-3 or TRBV12-4 to TRBJ2-7; D is uncertain. CDR3 length: 12 residues. With 5 bases removed from V and 4 bases from J, the gap between germline ends came to 9 bases. In DNA, the CDR3 is TGTGCCAGCAGTCGGGCCATTTACGAGCAGTACTTC. This codes for CASSRAIYEQYF.

This clonotype was counted between two and nine times. V and J are TRBV29-1 and TRBJ2-3, with 7 bases aligning to TRBD1. With 5 bases clipped from V and 8 bases from J, the junction kept 4 bases outside the gene matches. Germline CDR1 is SQVTM and CDR2 is ANQGSEA. This CDR3 is 11 amino acids long. The CDR3, as DNA: TGCAGCGTTCCAGGGGGTTCTACGCAGTATTTT. Translating gives CSVPGGSTQYF.

This sequence joins TRBV12-3 or TRBV12-4 and TRBJ1-1, with 8 bases fitting TRBD1. V was clipped by 9 bases and J by 4 bases; unmatched bases: 7. CDR3 length: 13 amino acids. The CDR3: CASRQGTTTEAFF. CDR3 nucleotide sequence: TGTGCCAGTCGACAGGGGACCACCACTGAAGCTTTCTTT.

J is TRBJ1-1 and V is TRBV20-1, with 7 positions matching TRBD1. The V gene end was trimmed by 6 bases and the J gene end by 2 bases; junction bases not matched to a gene: 6. The germline gives CDR1 DFQATT, CDR2 SNEGSKA (reference sequence). The CDR3 contains 13 residues. The CDR3 DNA follows: TGCAGTGCACCTGGGACAGACAACACTGAAGCTTTCTTT. It is translated as CSAPGTDNTEAFF.